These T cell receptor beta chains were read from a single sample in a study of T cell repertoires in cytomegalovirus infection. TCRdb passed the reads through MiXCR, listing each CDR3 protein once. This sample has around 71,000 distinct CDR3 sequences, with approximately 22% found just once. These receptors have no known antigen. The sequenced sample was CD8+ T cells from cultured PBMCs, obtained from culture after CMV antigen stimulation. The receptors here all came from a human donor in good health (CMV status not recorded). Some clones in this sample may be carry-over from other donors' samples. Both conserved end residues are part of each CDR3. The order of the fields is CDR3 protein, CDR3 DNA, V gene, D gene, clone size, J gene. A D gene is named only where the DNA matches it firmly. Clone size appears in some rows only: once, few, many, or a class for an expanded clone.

CDR3aa: CASSLRGDNEQYF; CDR3nt: TGTGCCAGCAGCTTAAGAGGGGATAACGAGCAGTACTTC; v_gene: TRBV7-3; d_gene: NA; abundance: few; j_gene: TRBJ2-7
CDR3aa: CSSLGQGLSNEQFF; CDR3nt: TGCAGCTCCTTGGGACAGGGGCTCTCCAATGAGCAGTTCTTC; v_gene: TRBV29-1; d_gene: TRBD1; abundance: NA; j_gene: TRBJ2-1
CDR3aa: CASSFPRDGTYEQYF; CDR3nt: TGTGCCAGCAGTTTCCCCCGGGACGGGACCTACGAGCAGTACTTC; v_gene: TRBV6-2/TRBV6-3; d_gene: NA; abundance: NA; j_gene: TRBJ2-7
CDR3aa: CASSLSSGSQPQHF; CDR3nt: TGTGCCAGCAGTTTATCGTCAGGGTCTCAGCCCCAGCATTTT; v_gene: TRBV27; d_gene: NA; abundance: NA; j_gene: TRBJ1-5
CDR3aa: CASSLGHGSSPLHF; CDR3nt: TGTGCCAGCAGCCTTGGACACGGAAGTTCACCCCTCCACTTT; v_gene: TRBV12-3/TRBV12-4; d_gene: NA; abundance: NA; j_gene: TRBJ1-6
CDR3aa: CATSRDGKAYNEQFF; CDR3nt: TGTGCCACCAGCAGAGATGGGAAAGCTTACAATGAGCAGTTCTTC; v_gene: TRBV15; d_gene: NA; abundance: few; j_gene: TRBJ2-1
CDR3aa: CASRTRSDRGRNEQYF; CDR3nt: TGTGCCAGCAGGACCCGCTCGGACAGGGGGCGGAACGAGCAGTACTTC; v_gene: TRBV12-3/TRBV12-4; d_gene: TRBD1; abundance: few; j_gene: TRBJ2-7
CDR3aa: CASSAGTGGYNEQFF; CDR3nt: TGTGCCAGCAGTGCCGGGACAGGGGGCTACAATGAGCAGTTCTTC; v_gene: TRBV6-4; d_gene: TRBD1; abundance: many; j_gene: TRBJ2-1
CDR3aa: CASNPGGRETQYF; CDR3nt: TGTGCCAGCAACCCCGGCGGGAGGGAGACCCAGTACTTC; v_gene: TRBV9; d_gene: TRBD2; abundance: few; j_gene: TRBJ2-5
CDR3aa: CASSPRERGAYNEQFF; CDR3nt: TGTGCCAGTAGTCCCCGAGAGCGGGGGGCTTACAATGAGCAGTTCTTC; v_gene: TRBV19; d_gene: TRBD2; abundance: few; j_gene: TRBJ2-1
CDR3aa: CASSSPPDTIYF; CDR3nt: TGTGCCAGCAGCTCCCCCCCTGACACCATATATTTT; v_gene: TRBV7-2; d_gene: NA; abundance: NA; j_gene: TRBJ1-3
CDR3aa: CAWGTGMREQYF; CDR3nt: TGTGCCTGGGGGACAGGGATGCGGGAGCAGTACTTT; v_gene: TRBV30; d_gene: TRBD1; abundance: NA; j_gene: TRBJ2-7
CDR3aa: CASSQDLEPLHF; CDR3nt: TGCGCCAGCAGCCAAGATTTGGAACCCCTCCACTTT; v_gene: TRBV4-3; d_gene: NA; abundance: few; j_gene: TRBJ1-6
CDR3aa: CASSFGDTYEQYF; CDR3nt: TGTGCCAGTAGTTTCGGGGATACCTACGAGCAGTACTTC; v_gene: TRBV19; d_gene: NA; abundance: few; j_gene: TRBJ2-7
CDR3aa: CAGIQGALYGYTF; CDR3nt: TGTGCCGGAATACAAGGCGCTCTCTATGGCTACACCTTC; v_gene: TRBV30; d_gene: NA; abundance: few; j_gene: TRBJ1-2
CDR3aa: CASPRDRDYTEAFF; CDR3nt: TGTGCCAGCCCCAGGGACAGGGATTATACTGAAGCTTTCTTT; v_gene: TRBV2; d_gene: TRBD1; abundance: NA; j_gene: TRBJ1-1
CDR3aa: CASSFRGAGEDTEAFF; CDR3nt: TGTGCCAGCAGCTTTAGGGGCGCAGGGGAGGACACTGAAGCTTTCTTT; v_gene: TRBV7-6; d_gene: NA; abundance: few; j_gene: TRBJ1-1
CDR3aa: CASSVGTVGSSPLHF; CDR3nt: TGTGCCAGCAGCGTAGGGACGGTGGGAAGTTCACCCCTCCACTTT; v_gene: TRBV9; d_gene: NA; abundance: NA; j_gene: TRBJ1-6
CDR3aa: CASSPTGEAGYEQYF; CDR3nt: TGCGCCAGCAGCCCGACAGGGGAGGCCGGCTACGAGCAGTACTTC; v_gene: TRBV4-1; d_gene: TRBD1; abundance: few; j_gene: TRBJ2-7
CDR3aa: CSALRDSSYEQYF; CDR3nt: TGCAGTGCTCTCCGGGACAGTTCCTACGAGCAGTACTTC; v_gene: TRBV20-1; d_gene: TRBD1; abundance: few; j_gene: TRBJ2-7
CDR3aa: CASSQGRNEAFF; CDR3nt: TGCGCCAGCAGCCAAGGCAGGAATGAAGCTTTCTTT; v_gene: TRBV4-1; d_gene: NA; abundance: NA; j_gene: TRBJ1-1
CDR3aa: CASSPIILRTQQLYEQYF; CDR3nt: TGTGCCAGCAGCCCGATAATTTTACGTACCCAACAACTTTACGAGCAGTACTTC; v_gene: TRBV27; d_gene: NA; abundance: few; j_gene: TRBJ2-7
CDR3aa: CASSFPGGAGSGANVLTF; CDR3nt: TGTGCCAGCAGCTTCCCAGGGGGCGCGGGTTCTGGGGCCAACGTCCTGACTTTC; v_gene: TRBV7-6; d_gene: TRBD1; abundance: NA; j_gene: TRBJ2-6
CDR3aa: CASSQDPSLAGTGETGELFF; CDR3nt: TGCGCCAGCAGCCAAGATCCAAGTTTAGCCGGGACAGGGGAAACCGGGGAGCTGTTTTTT; v_gene: TRBV4-1; d_gene: TRBD1; abundance: NA; j_gene: TRBJ2-2
CDR3aa: CASRAGDRVSTGELFF; CDR3nt: TGTGCCAGCAGGGCCGGGGACAGGGTGAGCACCGGGGAGCTGTTTTTT; v_gene: TRBV6-9; d_gene: TRBD1; abundance: NA; j_gene: TRBJ2-2
CDR3aa: CASSLGSALSEQYF; CDR3nt: TGTGCCAGCAGCTTAGGATCGGCGTTGAGCGAGCAGTACTTC; v_gene: TRBV11-2; d_gene: NA; abundance: many; j_gene: TRBJ2-7
CDR3aa: CSASTGTESYEQYF; CDR3nt: TGCAGTGCTTCAACAGGGACCGAATCCTACGAGCAGTACTTC; v_gene: TRBV20-1; d_gene: NA; abundance: NA; j_gene: TRBJ2-7
CDR3aa: CASSLGWNTEAFF; CDR3nt: TGTGCCAGCAGCCTTGGGTGGAACACTGAAGCTTTCTTT; v_gene: TRBV7-2; d_gene: NA; abundance: NA; j_gene: TRBJ1-1
CDR3aa: CATLLSTTLGYTF; CDR3nt: TGTGCCACTCTCCTATCCACTACTCTCGGCTACACCTTC; v_gene: TRBV7-9; d_gene: NA; abundance: few; j_gene: TRBJ1-2
CDR3aa: CASSLEGAGGETQYF; CDR3nt: TGTGCCAGCAGCTTAGAGGGGGCGGGGGGAGAGACCCAGTACTTC; v_gene: TRBV7-2; d_gene: NA; abundance: few; j_gene: TRBJ2-5
CDR3aa: CASSSPQGHIEFF; CDR3nt: TGTGCCAGCAGCTCCCCTCAGGGGCATATCGAGTTCTTC; v_gene: TRBV7-2; d_gene: NA; abundance: few; j_gene: TRBJ2-1
CDR3aa: CASSPIGLRSQTGTEAFF; CDR3nt: TGTGCCAGCAGTCCCATTGGCCTTCGGTCCCAGACAGGGACTGAAGCTTTCTTT; v_gene: TRBV12-3/TRBV12-4; d_gene: TRBD1; abundance: few; j_gene: TRBJ1-1
CDR3aa: CASSLLEYYGYTF; CDR3nt: TGTGCCAGCAGTTTATTAGAGTACTATGGCTACACCTTC; v_gene: TRBV12-3/TRBV12-4; d_gene: NA; abundance: NA; j_gene: TRBJ1-2